The 22 T cell receptor beta chains in this list originate from one sample, sequenced in a study of blood T cells in healthy people across ages (dated by TCRdb to 2013 to 2016). The library was built by means of 5' RACE. TCRdb names Illumina HiSeq 2500 as the instrument used. A second PCR of about 7 to 12 cycles was performed with a sample-barcoded 5' primer and a J-beta primer mix. Using fastp at Q25 and MiXCR, TCRdb reprocessed the public reads and kept productive beta chains. Rows with one shared CDR3 protein collapse into an entry with the most common genes and DNA. This sample is represented by about 1,500,000 distinct CDR3 sequences; approximately 42% of them were singletons. The top ten clones comprise approximately 7.9% of the sample. Material for sequencing was blood. The receptors were gathered from a young woman in good health.

V is TRBV29-1 and J is TRBJ2-1; 7 bases line up with TRBD1. The trim removed 7 bases at V and 4 bases at J, leaving 10 bases unmatched. From germline, CDR1 is SQVTM and CDR2 ANQGSEA. The CDR3 is 14 residues long. The CDR3 protein is CSAEDRSEYNEQFF. The CDR3 region has the DNA TGCAGCGCCGAGGACAGGTCTGAGTACAATGAGCAGTTCTTC.

With respect to this clonotype: A junction boundary mismatches the germline segment, possibly from a read error. The chain links TRBV5-1 to TRBJ2-4; D might be TRBD1 or TRBD2, each matching 6 bases. The J call may not be correct, given that the DNA end is closer to TRBJ2-7. This CDR3 region has 13 residues. Germline loops: CDR1 SGHRS, CDR2 YFSETQ. CDR3 amino acids: CANSSQGGYEQYF. The CDR3 DNA sequence: TGCGCCAACAGCTCACAGGGAGGCTACGAGCAGTACTTC.

The CDR3 region has the DNA TGCAGCGAAGCGAAGGAGCTTAGGAATCAGCCCCAGCATTTT. This sequence encodes CSEAKELRNQPQHF. This chain joins TRBV29-1 and TRBJ1-5; D is unclear. Trimming cost V 7 bases and J 4 bases, with 17 bases left between them. This CDR3 is 14 amino acids long. Germline assignment: CDR1 SQVTM and CDR2 ANQGSEA.

Only a few counts were recorded for this clonotype. The rearrangement joins TRBV7-2 to TRBJ2-3; 10 bases align to TRBD1. V gave up 5 bases and J gave up 4 bases; unmatched junction bases: 9. CDR1 is SGHTA, CDR2 FQGNSA, per germline. CDR3 length equals 16 residues. In nucleotides, the CDR3 is TGTGCCAGCAGCCCTACCCCCGGACAGGGGGCAGATACGCAGTATTTT. As protein: CASSPTPGQGADTQYF.

This clonotype appeared a few times. The rearrangement uses TRBV5-1 and TRBJ2-1; TRBD1 aligns across 8 bases. The J call may be mistaken, given a closer DNA end match to TRBJ2-7. The germline V gene encodes CDR1 SGHRS and CDR2 YFSETQ. This CDR3 has 18 residues. The CDR3 protein is CASSLGGGQGSWYNEQYF. Here the CDR3 DNA reads TGCGCCAGCAGCTTGGGGGGAGGACAGGGAAGCTGGTACAATGAGCAGTACTTC.

The genes are TRBV28 and TRBJ1-5; tentatively, D is TRBD1 (5 bases). CDR3 size: 16 residues. V shed 5 bases and J shed 5 bases, with 19 bases lying between them. From germline, CDR1 is MDHEN and CDR2 SYDVKM. CDR3 DNA: TGTGCCAGCAGTCCTCGGACGGGGAAGGGGCATCAGCCCCAGCATTTT. Its translation: CASSPRTGKGHQPQHF. Drawing the rest from reference TRBV28 and TRBJ1-5, the complete variable domain is DVKVTQSSRYLVKRTGEKVFLECVQDMDHENMFWYRQDPGLGLRLIYFSYDVKMKEKGDIPEGYSVSREKKERFSLILESASTNQTSMYLCASSPRTGKGHQPQHFGDGTRLSIL.

This clonotype was seen a handful of times. The chain uses TRBV3-1 and TRBJ1-6; D not certain. CDR1 is LGHDT, CDR2 YNNKEL, per germline (reference sequence). The V and J ends lost 3 bases and 6 bases respectively, with 12 bases between them. The CDR3 has 15 residues. The CDR3 DNA follows: TGTGCCAGCAGCCAGAGTGAAGCCCTTAATTCACCCCTCCACTTT. Protein product: CASSQSEALNSPLHF. Full variable domain (rest looked up from reference TRBV3-1 and TRBJ1-6): DTAVSQTPKYLVTQMGNDKSIKCEQNLGHDTMYWYKQDSKKFLKIMFSYNNKELIINETVPNRFSPKSPDKAHLNLHINSLELGDSAVYFCASSQSEALNSPLHFGNGTRLTVT.

This clonotype has more than one count but fewer than ten. The chain has TRBV29-1 and TRBJ2-5, with unresolved D. The CDR3 runs 14 residues. V lost 1 base, J lost 5 bases, and 14 bases lay in between. From germline, CDR1 is SQVTM and CDR2 ANQGSEA. CDR3 nucleotide sequence: TGCAGCGTTGAAGTACCCGTTCCCAGGGAGACCCAGTACTTC. It encodes CSVEVPVPRETQYF. Full variable domain (outside the CDR3, taken from reference TRBV29-1 and TRBJ2-5): SAVISQKPSRDICQRGTSLTIQCQVDSQVTMMFWYRQQPGQSLTLIATANQGSEATYESGFVIDKFPISRPNLTFSTLTVSNMSPEDSSIYLCSVEVPVPRETQYFGPGTRLLVL.

This clonotype appeared a few times. This chain joins TRBV2 and TRBJ2-3; D is unclear. The CDR3 length is 15 residues. Per germline, CDR1 SNHLY and CDR2 FYNNEI. Deletions cut 4 bases from V and 2 bases from J, with 13 bases between. The CDR3 DNA reads TGTGCCAGCAGTGCTAAGACCTCTTTCACAGATACGCAGTATTTT. Translated, it gives CASSAKTSFTDTQYF.

V is TRBV7-3 and J is TRBJ2-1; 8 bases are shared with TRBD2. J gave up 8 bases and V 5 bases, and 14 bases lay outside the gene matches. This CDR3 is 16 amino acids long. The germline V gene encodes CDR1 SGHTA and CDR2 FQGTGA. The CDR3 DNA is TGTGCCAGCAGCCCCTCCGGGACTAGTTCGGCCCATGAGCAGTTCTTC. Protein product: CASSPSGTSSAHEQFF.

In its sample, this clonotype was seen a few times. The rearrangement uses TRBV7-2 and TRBJ2-1; 10 bases align to TRBD2. V lost 2 bases to trimming and J lost 7 bases; unmatched junction nucleotides: 5. This CDR3 contains 15 residues. Germline CDR1 SGHTA, CDR2 FQGNSA. The CDR3 region is CASSLLAGAGNEQFF. CDR3 sequence (DNA): TGTGCCAGCAGCTTACTAGCGGGAGCAGGTAATGAGCAGTTCTTC.

The chain has TRBV7-2 and TRBJ1-6; D unclear. The V and J ends lost 1 base and 5 bases respectively, with 6 bases between them. The CDR3 runs to 14 residues. Germline CDR1 SGHTA, CDR2 FQGNSA. This CDR3 is CASSLGADNSPLHF. CDR3 DNA sequence: TGTGCCAGCAGCTTAGGAGCAGATAATTCACCCCTCCACTTT.

The chain carries TRBV7-9 and TRBJ1-2, with D perhaps matching TRBD1 (6 bases). The V end lost 3 bases, the J end lost 2 bases, and 16 bases lay between the germline ends. There are 16 residues in the CDR3. The germline CDR1 and CDR2 sequences are SEHNR and FQNEAQ (reference sequence). Here the CDR3 reads CASSFIQGLRNYGYTF. CDR3 nucleotides: TGTGCCAGCAGCTTTATTCAGGGGCTACGGAACTATGGCTACACCTTC.

V gene TRBV19 combines with J gene TRBJ1-6; D is unclear. Germline values: CDR1 LNHDA, CDR2 SQIVND (reference sequence). Between the trimmed V and J ends, which lost 3 bases and 6 bases, there was a span of 9 bases. The CDR3 consists of 14 residues. As DNA, the CDR3 is TGTGCCAGTAGTATTCTGCACAGTAATTCACCCCTCCACTTT. This codes for CASSILHSNSPLHF.

This clonotype was counted between two and nine times. J is TRBJ1-6 and V is TRBV7-2; no clear D gene. Germline-derived CDR1 and CDR2 are SGHTA and FQGNSA. This CDR3 spans 14 amino acids. Trimming removed 8 bases at V and 6 bases at J, with 14 bases between. The DNA of the CDR3 is TGTGCCAGCGCGAGAGACACGGTTAATTCACCCCTCCACTTT. This codes for CASARDTVNSPLHF. The full variable domain, completed using reference TRBV7-2 and TRBJ1-6, is GAGVSQSPSNKVTEKGKDVELRCDPISGHTALYWYRQSLGQGLEFLIYFQGNSAPDKSGLPSDRFSAERTGGSVSTLTIQRTQQEDSAVYLCASARDTVNSPLHFGNGTRLTVT.

There are a few counts of this clonotype. J is TRBJ2-1 and V is TRBV11-2; D is perhaps TRBD2 (6 bases). CDR1 is SGHAT and CDR2 is FQNNGV in the germline V gene. The CDR3 consists of 16 residues. Between the trimmed V and J ends, which lost 5 bases and 4 bases, there was a span of 18 bases. The DNA for the CDR3 is TGTGCCAGCAGCCCCTCAAGGGGCGGGGTATACAATGAGCAGTTCTTC. Translating gives CASSPSRGGVYNEQFF.

The V gene is TRBV9, the J gene TRBJ1-2; 7 bases match TRBD1. CDR3 length equals 15 residues. Germline CDR1 is SGDLS and CDR2 is YYNGEE. Trimming at V came to 2 bases and at J to 2 bases, leaving 6 bases not matched to a gene. The CDR3 bases are TGTGCCAGCAGCGTCTCCGAGACAGGGAACTATGGCTACACCTTC. Residues: CASSVSETGNYGYTF.

The gene calls are TRBV4-2 and TRBJ2-1; 16 bases are a match to TRBD2. Trimming cost V 4 bases and J 8 bases; bases outside gene matches: 5. This CDR3 spans 16 amino acids. Germline lookup yields CDR1 LGHNA and CDR2 YNFKEQ. CDR3 amino acids: CASSRGTSGGAYEQFF. The CDR3 nucleotides read TGTGCCAGCAGCCGCGGGACTAGCGGGGGGGCCTATGAGCAGTTCTTC.

This clonotype was detected only a few times. V and J are TRBV13 and TRBJ2-4; possibly TRBD1 or TRBD2 for D (7 bases each). Trimming took off 3 bases at V and 2 bases at J, with 14 bases between the two ends. Germline assignment: CDR1 PRHDT and CDR2 FYEKMQ (reference sequence). This CDR3 contains 16 residues. The CDR3 region is CASSFGRGGPKNIQYF. CDR3 DNA sequence: TGTGCCAGCAGCTTTGGCAGGGGGGGCCCCAAAAACATTCAGTACTTC.

The table lists this clonotype with a few counts. V gene TRBV6-5 combines with J gene TRBJ1-2; D is possibly TRBD1 (6 bases). V lost 0 bases and J lost 4, with 12 bases in between. Germline assignment: CDR1 MNHEY and CDR2 SVGAGI. This CDR3 region has 15 residues. In DNA, the CDR3 is TGTGCCAGCAGTTACTCGGCGGGGGGCGGCTATGGCTACACCTTC. It translates to CASSYSAGGGYGYTF.

The gene calls are TRBV7-9 and TRBJ2-3; TRBD2 is a possible D gene (5 bases). CDR1 and CDR2 (germline): SEHNR, FQNEAQ (reference sequence). The CDR3 has 16 residues. V was trimmed by 4 bases and J by 0 bases, leaving 14 bases between them. The CDR3, as DNA: TGTGCCAGCAGCTATTATGGGGAGACTAGCACAGATACGCAGTATTTT. Translating it yields CASSYYGETSTDTQYF.

The chain carries TRBV10-2 and TRBJ1-2, with a possible D match to TRBD1 (5 bases). CDR1 WSHSY and CDR2 SAAADI come from the germline V gene. V shed 11 bases and J shed 6 bases, with 22 bases lying between them. CDR3 size: 14 residues. This chain's CDR3 is CACGDAEQADGYTF. CDR3 nucleotide sequence: TGCGCCTGTGGGGATGCCGAACAGGCCGATGGCTACACCTTC.